This T cell receptor beta chain is drawn from a study of control samples from healthy donors and cancer patients. This clone is a singleton in its sample. This CDR3 has 15 residues. CDR1 and CDR2 (germline): MNHEY, SVGAGI. Trimming shortened V by 2 bases and J by 7 bases, and 18 bases separated the two germline ends. Some clones are missing from TCRdb's copy, which holds only in-frame ones; the method was immunoSEQ multiplex PCR. This table holds roughly 150,000 clones, over 90% found once. The sequenced material came from blood. The V gene is TRBV6-5, the J gene TRBJ2-7; TRBD2 might be the D (5 bases). This TCR was recovered from a man aged 45-60 years in good health. The CDR3 nucleotides are TGTGCCAGCAGTTACGTCTCCGGACGCACTAGGGAGCAGTACTTC. Its translation is CASSYVSGRTREQYF.